This record looks at one T cell receptor beta chain sequence and its context. The CDR3 contains 13 residues. CDR1 is LNHDA, CDR2 SQIVND, per germline (reference sequence). V was pared by 5 bases and J by 2 bases, with 9 bases between. The donors gave bone marrow, and they were healthy. Donors counted as nominally healthy when sampled, yet unrecorded immune exposures were likely. This sample is part of a study of cytomegalovirus exposure and HLA in healthy donors. Use of 60 Vbeta and 13 Jbeta primers characterized the PCR. The repertoire was sequenced with immunoSEQ multiplex PCR; TCRdb's copy has only in-frame clones and lacks some. The profile shows fewer than 250,000 clones, roughly 80% of them singletons.

The chain couples TRBV19 to TRBJ1-2, with a possible D match to TRBD1 (6 bases). The source is a woman between 18 and 29 years old in good health and CMV-seronegative. Specimen: PBMCs. The CDR3 bases are TGTGCCAGTAGTCGAGGACAGAACTATGGCTACACCTTC. It translates to CASSRGQNYGYTF.